A selection of T cell receptor beta chains follows, all from one sample in a study of blood T cell repertoires in COVID-19. Method: immunoSEQ multiplex PCR; TCRdb's copy keeps in-frame clones and lacks some. Of 90,000 or so clones in the sample, roughly 89% were seen once. Material: peripheral blood. The receptors shown here come from an elderly woman with active or convalescent COVID-19. Each CDR3 is given with its conserved first and last residue. Each record gives: clone size, J gene, D gene, V gene, CDR3 protein, CDR3 DNA. The D gene is left open where the match is weak. Expanded clones are given a class, and other clones once, few, many or no size at all.

clone size: NA
J gene: TRBJ1-1
D gene: NA
V gene: TRBV28
CDR3 protein: CASSLVGARTEAFF
CDR3 DNA: TGTGCCAGCAGTTTAGTGGGGGCGCGGACTGAAGCTTTCTTT

clone size: NA
J gene: TRBJ1-1
D gene: NA
V gene: TRBV24-1
CDR3 protein: CATSSGVVAFF
CDR3 DNA: TGTGCCACCAGTTCCGGAGTCGTGGCTTTCTTT

clone size: few
J gene: TRBJ2-7
D gene: TRBD2
V gene: TRBV4-2
CDR3 protein: CASSQDVAGVSAQYF
CDR3 DNA: TGTGCCAGCAGCCAAGATGTAGCGGGAGTCTCTGCGCAGTACTTC

clone size: NA
J gene: TRBJ1-1
D gene: NA
V gene: TRBV7-9
CDR3 protein: CASSGEGISLEAFF
CDR3 DNA: TGTGCCAGCAGTGGGGAGGGGATTTCGTTAGAAGCTTTCTTT

clone size: NA
J gene: TRBJ2-7
D gene: NA
V gene: TRBV11-2
CDR3 protein: CASSLDPPGYEQYF
CDR3 DNA: TGTGCCAGCAGCTTAGATCCCCCAGGATACGAGCAGTACTTC

clone size: NA
J gene: TRBJ2-7
D gene: NA
V gene: TRBV6-4
CDR3 protein: CASSGTRSPYEQYF
CDR3 DNA: TGTGCCAGCAGCGGGACTCGTTCACCCTACGAGCAGTACTTC

clone size: NA
J gene: TRBJ1-1
D gene: NA
V gene: TRBV7-2
CDR3 protein: CASSPKGGGYTEAFF
CDR3 DNA: TGTGCCAGCAGCCCCAAAGGGGGGGGGTACACTGAAGCTTTCTTT

clone size: NA
J gene: TRBJ1-1
D gene: NA
V gene: TRBV30
CDR3 protein: CAWRDSALATEAFF
CDR3 DNA: TGTGCCTGGAGGGACAGTGCCTTAGCCACTGAAGCTTTCTTT

clone size: NA
J gene: TRBJ2-1
D gene: TRBD2
V gene: TRBV2
CDR3 protein: CASSRTSGSYNEQFF
CDR3 DNA: TGTGCCAGCAGTCGGACTAGCGGGAGTTACAATGAGCAGTTCTTC

clone size: NA
J gene: TRBJ2-7
D gene: NA
V gene: TRBV5-6
CDR3 protein: CASSLFRGQSSYEQYF
CDR3 DNA: TGTGCCAGCAGCTTGTTCCGCGGACAGAGCTCCTACGAGCAGTACTTC